This TCR beta chain was profiled in a study of blood T cells in healthy people across ages. Through a sample-barcoded 5' primer and a J-beta primer mix, a second PCR was run for roughly 6 to 12 cycles. TCRdb itself ran the 5' RACE reads through MiXCR, one entry per CDR3 protein. The sample consists of about 800,000 distinct CDR3 sequences, 46% of them appearing once. CDR3 size: 13 residues. Losses at the gene ends were 3 bases for V and 5 bases for J; bases not matched to a gene: 3. Germline CDR1 KGHSH, CDR2 LQKENI. Sequenced: blood. This clonotype was sampled from a man at least 80 years old in good health. V gene TRBV18 combines with J gene TRBJ2-7; TRBD1 aligns across 8 bases. CDR3 amino acids: CASSPGTGHEQYF. The CDR3 DNA sequence: TGTGCCAGCTCACCCGGGACAGGTCACGAGCAGTACTTC.